This is a list of T cell receptor beta chains from one sample in a study of blood T cell repertoires in COVID-19. Generated by immunoSEQ multiplex PCR, the TCRdb table keeps only in-frame clones and is missing some. Of some 190,000 clones listed, 84% are singletons. Material: peripheral blood. Receptors were obtained from a human donor in a cohort sampled during active COVID-19. The CDR3 runs from the conserved cysteine through the conserved F or W. The D gene is left open where the match is weak. Expanded clones are given a class, and other clones once, few, many or no size at all.

cdr3_aa cdr3_nt d_call v_call clone_size j_call
CATSRASGYGYTF TGTGCCACCAGCAGAGCTTCAGGCTATGGCTACACCTTC . TRBV15 . TRBJ1-2
CASSTDGREEQYF TGCGCCAGCAGCACTGACGGGAGGGAGGAGCAGTACTTC TRBD2 TRBV5-1 once TRBJ2-7
CASSDDRAYMNTEAFF TGTGCCAGCAGTGACGACAGGGCATACATGAACACTGAAGCTTTCTTT TRBD1 TRBV6-1 . TRBJ1-1
CATSRETGASTDTQYF TGTGCCACCAGCAGAGAGACCGGAGCGAGCACAGATACGCAGTATTTT . TRBV15 . TRBJ2-3
CASSFRQRETQYF TGTGCCAGCAGCTTCAGGCAGCGGGAGACCCAGTACTTC . TRBV7-2 . TRBJ2-5
CASSSNPGKETQYF TGTGCCAGCAGCTCAAATCCAGGGAAAGAGACCCAGTACTTC . TRBV7-7 few TRBJ2-5
CASTPGTGENQPQHF TGTGCCAGTACTCCCGGGACAGGGGAGAATCAGCCCCAGCATTTT TRBD1 TRBV19 few TRBJ1-5
CASSPPGQVTRGGYTF TGTGCCAGCAGCCCTCCGGGACAGGTTACTAGGGGGGGCTACACCTTC TRBD1 TRBV28 . TRBJ1-2
CAISESNRAGANVLTF TGTGCCATCAGTGAGTCTAACAGGGCCGGGGCCAACGTCCTGACTTTC . TRBV10-3 few TRBJ2-6
CASSPGERLYGYTF TGCGCCAGCAGCCCAGGGGAGAGACTCTATGGCTACACCTTC . TRBV5-1 . TRBJ1-2
CASSSQVSGNTIYF TGTGCCAGTAGTTCCCAGGTCTCTGGAAACACCATATATTTT . TRBV19 . TRBJ1-3
CAIRSGQETQYF TGTGCCATCAGAAGCGGGCAAGAGACCCAGTACTTC . TRBV10-3 . TRBJ2-5
CASKSPPEDTQYF TGTGCCAGTAAATCCCCTCCGGAGGATACGCAGTATTTT . TRBV19 . TRBJ2-3
CASSAVRGNTEAFF TGTGCCAGCAGCGCAGTCCGAGGGAACACTGAAGCTTTCTTT . TRBV7-3 . TRBJ1-1
CASSSRTGTDTQYF TGTGCCAGCTCCTCAAGGACGGGGACAGATACGCAGTATTTT . TRBV18 . TRBJ2-3